The 6 T cell receptor beta chains given below trace back to one sample, sequenced in a study of cytomegalovirus exposure and HLA in healthy donors (dated by TCRdb to about 2017). The library relied on the immunoSEQ multiplex PCR assay. For the multiplex PCR, a mixture combining 60 forward primers for TCR Vbeta segments and 13 reverse primers for TCR Jbeta segments was used. Held by TCRdb, this immuneACCESS table contains in-frame sequences only and omits some clones. Under half of the omission traces to an unresolved V gene where checked; the cause of the rest is unknown. The sample table records about 270,000 clones; more than 55% of these occur just once. The biggest ten clones account for over 2% of the sample. Source material: PBMCs. The receptors were gathered from a female donor in good health and CMV-seronegative.

V usage is TRBV7-9 and J usage is TRBJ2-3, with 8 bases identical to TRBD2. The J segment lost 1 base and the V segment lost 5 bases, leaving 5 bases of the junction unmatched. CDR1 SEHNR and CDR2 FQNEAQ come from the germline V gene (reference sequence). The CDR3 is made up of 15 amino acids. CDR3 sequence reads: CASSKPGGRTDTQYF. The CDR3, as DNA: TGTGCCAGCAGCAAGCCGGGAGGGCGCACAGATACGCAGTATTTT.

The chain combines TRBV2 with TRBJ2-1; D ambiguous. V shed 1 base and J shed 6 bases, with 10 bases lying between them. Germline CDR1 and CDR2: SNHLY and FYNNEI. The CDR3 runs 14 residues. DNA for the CDR3: TGTGCCAGCAGTGAAGAGCGAGGATCCAATGAGCAGTTCTTC. It is translated as CASSEERGSNEQFF.

This clone was detected only a few times. V is TRBV11-2 and J is TRBJ2-5; a possible D gene is TRBD2 (5 bases). This CDR3 comprises 16 residues. Germline lookup yields CDR1 SGHAT and CDR2 FQNNGV. The V end lost 3 bases, the J end lost 1 base, and 15 bases lay between the germline ends. The CDR3, as DNA: TGTGCCAGCAGCTTCACAGCGGCCCTTTCCCAAGAGACCCAGTACTTC. Protein: CASSFTAALSQETQYF.

This chain uses TRBV18 with TRBJ2-1, with 8 bases matching TRBD1. Germline CDR1 KGHSH, CDR2 LQKENI. V dropped 4 bases and J dropped 6; count of bases not matched to a gene: 2. CDR3 length equals 13 residues. The CDR3 DNA is TGTGCCAGCTCACTCGGGACAGGCAATGAGCAGTTCTTC. Its protein is CASSLGTGNEQFF.

Note on this clone: The same CDR3 can be traced to other DNA sequences in this sample. This chain connects TRBV7-9 to TRBJ1-1; tentative D call: TRBD1 (5 bases). Germline CDR1 SEHNR, CDR2 FQNEAQ (reference sequence). The CDR3 is made up of 13 amino acids. The V end lost 5 bases, the J end lost 1 base, and 8 bases lay between the germline ends. CDR3 sequence: CASSSTGNTEAFF. CDR3 DNA sequence: TGTGCCAGCAGCAGTACAGGGAACACTGAAGCTTTCTTT.

There are a few counts of this clone. CDR3 region: CATSRDTDRLSYNEQFF. The DNA for the CDR3 is TGTGCCACCAGCAGAGACACCGACCGACTCTCCTACAATGAGCAGTTCTTC. The chain couples TRBV15 to TRBJ2-1; no clear D. The V gene lost 0 bases and the J gene lost 0 bases, with 12 bases spanning the gap. The V gene's germline CDR1 is LNHNV and CDR2 YYDKDF (reference sequence). The CDR3 spans 17 residues. Complete variable domain (other parts from reference TRBV15 and TRBJ2-1): DAMVIQNPRYQVTQFGKPVTLSCSQTLNHNVMYWYQQKSSQAPKLLFHYYDKDFNNEADTPDNFQSRRPNTSFCFLDIRSPGLGDTAMYLCATSRDTDRLSYNEQFFGPGTRLTVL.